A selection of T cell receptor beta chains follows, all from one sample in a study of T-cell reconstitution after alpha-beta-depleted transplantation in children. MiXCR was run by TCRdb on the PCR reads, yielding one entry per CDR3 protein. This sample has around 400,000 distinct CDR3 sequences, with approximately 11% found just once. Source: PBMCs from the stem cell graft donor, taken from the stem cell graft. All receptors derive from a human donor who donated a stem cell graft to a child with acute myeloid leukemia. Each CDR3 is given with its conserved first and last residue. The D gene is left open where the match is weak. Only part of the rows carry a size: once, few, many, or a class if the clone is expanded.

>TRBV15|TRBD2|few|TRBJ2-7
TGTGCCACCAGCCGGACTAGCGGGAGCTCCTACGAGCAGTACTTC
CATSRTSGSSYEQYF
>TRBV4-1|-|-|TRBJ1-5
TGCGCCAGCAGCCAAGTCACGGGGCTCAGCAATCAGCCCCAGCATTTT
CASSQVTGLSNQPQHF
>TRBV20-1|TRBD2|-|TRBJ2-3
TGCAGTGCTCATCTAGCGGGAGTCTCCGGTACGCAGTATTTT
CSAHLAGVSGTQYF
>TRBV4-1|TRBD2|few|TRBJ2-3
TGCGCCAGCAGCCCAACGACTAGCCCGCGGGATACGCAGTATTTT
CASSPTTSPRDTQYF
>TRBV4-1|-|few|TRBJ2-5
TGCGCCAGCAGCCGGCGTTTGTACCAAGAGACCCAGTACTTC
CASSRRLYQETQYF
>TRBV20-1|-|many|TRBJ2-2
TGCAGTGCTAACGGGGATTTTAACACCGGGGAGCTGTTTTTT
CSANGDFNTGELFF
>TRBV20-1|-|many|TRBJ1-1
TGCAGTGCTAGAGACGAGAGGACCAACACTGAAGCTTTCTTT
CSARDERTNTEAFF
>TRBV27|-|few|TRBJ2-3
TGTGCCAGCAGTTCTCTAGCGACAGATACGCAGTATTTT
CASSSLATDTQYF
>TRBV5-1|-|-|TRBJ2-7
TGCGCCAGCAGCTTGAACGGTGGCTACGAGCAGTACTTC
CASSLNGGYEQYF
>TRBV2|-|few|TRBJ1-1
TGTGCCAGCAGTGGGATGTGGAACACTGAAGCTTTCTTT
CASSGMWNTEAFF
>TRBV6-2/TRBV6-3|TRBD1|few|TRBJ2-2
TGTGCCAGCCGTGCTCGGGACAGTCCCCCCGGGGAGCTGTTTTTT
CASRARDSPPGELFF
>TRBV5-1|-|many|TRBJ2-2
TGCGCCAGCAGCTTGGTATCCGGTAGTGGCACCGGGGAGCTGTTTTTT
CASSLVSGSGTGELFF
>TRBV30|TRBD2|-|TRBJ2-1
TGTGCCTGCTCCGGGACTAGCGGGCAGAGCTCCTACAATGAGCAGTTCTTC
CACSGTSGQSSYNEQFF
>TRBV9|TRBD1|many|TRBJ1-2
TGTGCCAGCAGCGACCCCAGAATGAGACAGGGGGCGAACTATGGCTACACCTTC
CASSDPRMRQGANYGYTF
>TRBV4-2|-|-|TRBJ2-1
TGTGCCAGCAGCCAAGGGGAGCTTAGGGGTTACAATGAGCAGTTCTTC
CASSQGELRGYNEQFF
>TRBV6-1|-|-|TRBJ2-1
TGTGCCAGCAGTGATGTAGAAAATGAGCAGTTCTTC
CASSDVENEQFF
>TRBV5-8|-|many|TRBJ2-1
TGTGCCAGCAGCAGCGACAGGACCCATGAGCAGTTCTTC
CASSSDRTHEQFF
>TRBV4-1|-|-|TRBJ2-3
TGCGCCAGCAGCCAAGTCGTCGGTAGGGGGGAACCCCAGAGCGCAGATACGCAGTATTTT
CASSQVVGRGEPQSADTQYF
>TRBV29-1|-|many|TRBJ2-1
TGCAGCGTTGACTGGAGAGGGACCAATGAGCAGTTCTTC
CSVDWRGTNEQFF
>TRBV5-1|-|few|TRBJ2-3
TGCGCCAGCAGCCCAGGACACCAATCCACAGATACGCAGTATTTT
CASSPGHQSTDTQYF
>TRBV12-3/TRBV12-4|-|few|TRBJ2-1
TGTGCCAGCAGAACACATCAGGGATTGGGGGAGCAGTTCTTC
CASRTHQGLGEQFF
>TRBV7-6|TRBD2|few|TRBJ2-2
TGTGCCAGCAGCACCCGACTAGCGGGAGGGTTCGGGGAGCTGTTTTTT
CASSTRLAGGFGELFF
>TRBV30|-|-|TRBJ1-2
TGTGCCTGGAGCGCCGGGACTACCTATGGCTACACCTTC
CAWSAGTTYGYTF
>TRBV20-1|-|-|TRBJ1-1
TGCAGTGCTAGAGGGAAAAGCCCCACTGAAGCTTTCTTT
CSARGKSPTEAFF
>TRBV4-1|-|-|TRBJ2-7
TGCGCCAGCAGCCACCCAACTGGGGGCTACGAGCAGTACTTC
CASSHPTGGYEQYF
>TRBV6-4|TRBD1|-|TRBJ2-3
TGTGCCAGCAGCACCGGGACAGGGGTCGCAGATACGCAGTATTTT
CASSTGTGVADTQYF
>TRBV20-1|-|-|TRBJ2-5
TGCAGTGCTAGATGGGCAGGGGTAGAGACCCAGTACTTC
CSARWAGVETQYF
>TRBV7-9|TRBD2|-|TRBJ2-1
TGTGCCAAAGAATCCCTAGCGGGGGACAATGAGCAGTTCTTC
CAKESLAGDNEQFF
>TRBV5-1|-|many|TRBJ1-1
TGCGCCAGCAGCTTGGGTCTCGGGGGCACTGAAGCTTTCTTT
CASSLGLGGTEAFF
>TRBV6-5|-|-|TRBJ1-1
TGTGCCAGCAGTTACTCGTTTACTAGCACTGAAGCTTTCTTT
CASSYSFTSTEAFF
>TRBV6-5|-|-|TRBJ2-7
TGTGCCAGCAGTTACGGGGTCGGACCAGCCTCCTACGAGCAGTACTTC
CASSYGVGPASYEQYF
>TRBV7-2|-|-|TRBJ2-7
TGTGCCAGCAGCTTTTCACTAGGCTACGAGCAGTACTTC
CASSFSLGYEQYF
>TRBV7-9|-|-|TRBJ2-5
TGTGCCAGCAGCAACCACAGGGACCAAGAGACCCAGTACTTC
CASSNHRDQETQYF
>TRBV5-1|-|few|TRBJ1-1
TGCGCCAGCAGCTCCCCGTCGGGGGGACTTGGCACTGAAGCTTTCTTT
CASSSPSGGLGTEAFF
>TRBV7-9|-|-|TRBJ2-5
TGTGCCAGCAGAGTGGGGAGACAAGAGACCCAGTACTTC
CASRVGRQETQYF
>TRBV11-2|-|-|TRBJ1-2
TGTGCCAGCAGCCTATCCCCGGGACACAGGAACTATGGCTACACCTTC
CASSLSPGHRNYGYTF
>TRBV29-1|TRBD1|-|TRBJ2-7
TGCAGCGCCACAGGACAGGGTGGGTATACGAGGCAGTACTTC
CSATGQGGYTRQYF
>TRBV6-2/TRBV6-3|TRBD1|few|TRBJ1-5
TGTGCCAGCAGTTCGGACAGGGGGTTTCAGCCCCAGCATTTT
CASSSDRGFQPQHF
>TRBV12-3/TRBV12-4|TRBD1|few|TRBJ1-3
TGTGCCAGCAAAAAGACAGGGGCTGGAAACACCATATATTTT
CASKKTGAGNTIYF
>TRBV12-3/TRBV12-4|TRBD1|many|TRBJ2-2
TGTGCCAGCAGTTTAGAGCACAGGGGTATCGGGGAGCTGTTTTTT
CASSLEHRGIGELFF
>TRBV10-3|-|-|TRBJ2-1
TGTGCCATCATGATTTCAGCGGGTTCGAGTGAGCAGTTCTTC
CAIMISAGSSEQFF
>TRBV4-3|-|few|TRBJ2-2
TGCGCCAGCAGCCAAGACAGGGGCACCGGGGAGCTGTTTTTT
CASSQDRGTGELFF
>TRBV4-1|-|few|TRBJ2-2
TGCGCCAGCAGCCAAGAAGGGGGGGGGCTCGGCGGGGAGCTGTTTTTT
CASSQEGGGLGGELFF
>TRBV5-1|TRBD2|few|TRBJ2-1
TGCGCCAGCAGCTTCACACTAGCGGGTGCTGGTGAGCAGTTCTTC
CASSFTLAGAGEQFF
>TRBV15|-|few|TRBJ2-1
TGTGCCACCAGCAGTCTTCTTCTGAAGGGTGAGCAGTTCTTC
CATSSLLLKGEQFF